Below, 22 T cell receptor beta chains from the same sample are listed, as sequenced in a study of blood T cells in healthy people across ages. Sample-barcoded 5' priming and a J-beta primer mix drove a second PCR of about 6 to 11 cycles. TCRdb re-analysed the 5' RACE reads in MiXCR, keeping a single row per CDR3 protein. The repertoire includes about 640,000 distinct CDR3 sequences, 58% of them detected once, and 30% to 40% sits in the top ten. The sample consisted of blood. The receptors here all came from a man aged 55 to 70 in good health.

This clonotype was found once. The CDR3 DNA sequence: TGCAGCTTAGCGGGGGTGCTTCCTGGCACAGATACGCAGTATTTT. It yields the protein CSLAGVLPGTDTQYF. The chain has TRBV29-1 and TRBJ2-3; 9 bases are a match to TRBD2. The CDR3 extends over 15 amino acids. The J segment lost 1 base and the V segment lost 8 bases, leaving 10 bases of the junction unmatched. Germline V lookup: CDR1 SQVTM, CDR2 ANQGSEA.

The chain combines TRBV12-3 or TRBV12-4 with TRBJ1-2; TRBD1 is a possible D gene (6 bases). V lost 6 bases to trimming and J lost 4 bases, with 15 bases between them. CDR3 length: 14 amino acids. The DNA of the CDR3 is TGTGCCAGCAGGATCGACAGGCGGGGCTATGGCTACACCTTC. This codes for CASRIDRRGYGYTF.

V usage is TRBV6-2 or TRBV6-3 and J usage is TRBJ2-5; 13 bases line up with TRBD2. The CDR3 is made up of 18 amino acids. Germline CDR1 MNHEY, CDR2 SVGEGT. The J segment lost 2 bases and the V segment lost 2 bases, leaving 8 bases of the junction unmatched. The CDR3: CASSYPGLAGDIQETQYF. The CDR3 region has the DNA TGTGCCAGCAGTTACCCCGGACTAGCGGGGGACATACAAGAGACCCAGTACTTC.

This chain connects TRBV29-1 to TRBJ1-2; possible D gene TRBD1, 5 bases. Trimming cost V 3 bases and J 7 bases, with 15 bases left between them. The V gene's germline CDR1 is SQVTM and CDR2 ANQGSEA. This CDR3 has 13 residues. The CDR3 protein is CSVDQSRGAGYTF. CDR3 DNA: TGCAGCGTTGACCAGAGTAGAGGGGCTGGCTACACCTTC.

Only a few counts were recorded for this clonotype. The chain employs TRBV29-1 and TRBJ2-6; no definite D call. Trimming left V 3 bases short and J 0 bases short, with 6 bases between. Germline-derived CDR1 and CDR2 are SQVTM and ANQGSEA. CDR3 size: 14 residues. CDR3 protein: CSVENRSGANVLTF. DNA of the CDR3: TGCAGCGTTGAGAACCGCTCTGGGGCCAACGTCCTGACTTTC.

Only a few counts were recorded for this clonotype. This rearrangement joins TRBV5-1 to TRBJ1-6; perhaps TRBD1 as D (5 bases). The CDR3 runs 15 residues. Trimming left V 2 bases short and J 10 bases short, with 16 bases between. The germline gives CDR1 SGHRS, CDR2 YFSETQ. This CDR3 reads CASSFDASEGSPLHF. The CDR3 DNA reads TGCGCCAGCAGCTTTGACGCGTCAGAGGGGTCACCCCTCCACTTT.

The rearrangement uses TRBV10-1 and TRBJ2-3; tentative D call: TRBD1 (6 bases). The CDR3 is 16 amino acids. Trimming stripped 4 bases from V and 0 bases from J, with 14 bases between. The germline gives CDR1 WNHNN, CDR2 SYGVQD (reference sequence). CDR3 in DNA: TGCGCCAGCAGTGCCGGACAGAGTCCTAGCACAGATACGCAGTATTTT. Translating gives CASSAGQSPSTDTQYF.

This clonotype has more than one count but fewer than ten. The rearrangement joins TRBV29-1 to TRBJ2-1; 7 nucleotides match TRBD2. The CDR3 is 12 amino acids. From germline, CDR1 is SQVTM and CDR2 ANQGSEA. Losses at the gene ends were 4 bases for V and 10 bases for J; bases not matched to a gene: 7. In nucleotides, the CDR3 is TGCAGCGTTGGGGACGGGAGGCGGGAGCAGTTCTTC. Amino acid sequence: CSVGDGRREQFF.

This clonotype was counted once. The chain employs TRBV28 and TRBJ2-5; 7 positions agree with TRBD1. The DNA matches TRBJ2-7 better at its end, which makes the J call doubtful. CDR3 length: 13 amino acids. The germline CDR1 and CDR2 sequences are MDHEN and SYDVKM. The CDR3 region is CASRRLTGHEQYF. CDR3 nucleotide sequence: TGTGCCAGCAGGAGACTGACAGGGCACGAGCAGTACTTC.

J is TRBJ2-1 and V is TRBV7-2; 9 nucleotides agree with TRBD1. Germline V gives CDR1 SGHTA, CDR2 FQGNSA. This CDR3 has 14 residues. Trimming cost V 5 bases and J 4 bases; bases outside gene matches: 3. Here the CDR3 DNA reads TGTGCCAGCAGCCAACAGGGGGCTTACAATGAGCAGTTCTTC. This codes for CASSQQGAYNEQFF.

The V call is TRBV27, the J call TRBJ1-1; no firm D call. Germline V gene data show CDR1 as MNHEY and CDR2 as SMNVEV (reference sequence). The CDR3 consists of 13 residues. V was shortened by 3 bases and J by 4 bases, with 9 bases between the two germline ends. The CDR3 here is CASSFSRPTEAFF. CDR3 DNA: TGTGCCAGCAGTTTTAGCAGGCCCACTGAAGCTTTCTTT.

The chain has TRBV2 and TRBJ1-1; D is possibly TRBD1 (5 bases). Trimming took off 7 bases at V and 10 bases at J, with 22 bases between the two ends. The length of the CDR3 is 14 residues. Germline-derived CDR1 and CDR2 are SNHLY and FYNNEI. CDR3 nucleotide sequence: TGTGCCAGCACTGCAGGGTCGGGGGTTAGAGCAGCTTTCTTT. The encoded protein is CASTAGSGVRAAFF.

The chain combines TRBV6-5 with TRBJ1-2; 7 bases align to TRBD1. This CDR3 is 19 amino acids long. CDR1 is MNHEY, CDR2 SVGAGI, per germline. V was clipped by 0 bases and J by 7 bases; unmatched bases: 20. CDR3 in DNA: TGTGCCAGCAGTTACTCATCCTATTACAGGGGACATAGGTTAGGTGGCTACACCTTC. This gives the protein CASSYSSYYRGHRLGGYTF.

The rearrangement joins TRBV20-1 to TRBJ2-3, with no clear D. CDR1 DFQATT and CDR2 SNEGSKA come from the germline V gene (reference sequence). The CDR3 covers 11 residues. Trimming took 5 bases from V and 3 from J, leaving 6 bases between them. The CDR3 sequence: CSAQLTDTQYF. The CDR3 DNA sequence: TGCAGTGCTCAACTAACAGATACGCAGTATTTT.

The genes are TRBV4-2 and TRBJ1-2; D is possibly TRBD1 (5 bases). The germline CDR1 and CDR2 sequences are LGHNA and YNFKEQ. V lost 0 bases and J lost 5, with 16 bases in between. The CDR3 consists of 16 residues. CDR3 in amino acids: CASSQEARRGGYGYTF. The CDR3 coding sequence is TGTGCCAGCAGCCAAGAAGCGCGCCGCGGGGGGTATGGCTACACCTTC.

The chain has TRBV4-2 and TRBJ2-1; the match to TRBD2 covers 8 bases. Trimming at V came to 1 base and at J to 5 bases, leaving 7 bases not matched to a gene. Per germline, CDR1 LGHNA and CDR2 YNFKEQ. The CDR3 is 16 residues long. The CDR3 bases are TGTGCCAGCAGCCAAGTAGCCGGGGGGGTTCACAATGAGCAGTTCTTC. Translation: CASSQVAGGVHNEQFF.

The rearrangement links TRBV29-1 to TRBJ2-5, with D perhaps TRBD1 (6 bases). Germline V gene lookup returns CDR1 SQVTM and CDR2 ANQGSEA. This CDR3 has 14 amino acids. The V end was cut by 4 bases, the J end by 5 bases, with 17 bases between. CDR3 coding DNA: TGCAGCGTTGCGGTTGGGGGCTTTGGGGAGACCCAGTACTTC. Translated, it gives CSVAVGGFGETQYF.

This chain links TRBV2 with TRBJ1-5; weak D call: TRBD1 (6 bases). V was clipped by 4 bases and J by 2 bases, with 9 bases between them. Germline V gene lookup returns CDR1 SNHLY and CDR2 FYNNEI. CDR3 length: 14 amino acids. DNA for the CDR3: TGTGCCAGCAGTGCAGGGGCGGGCAATCAGCCCCAGCATTTT. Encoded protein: CASSAGAGNQPQHF.

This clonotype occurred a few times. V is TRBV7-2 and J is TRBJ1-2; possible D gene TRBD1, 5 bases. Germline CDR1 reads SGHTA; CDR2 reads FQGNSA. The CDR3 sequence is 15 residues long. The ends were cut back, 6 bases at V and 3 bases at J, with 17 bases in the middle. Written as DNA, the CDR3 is TGTGCCAGCAGTTCCCCCAGCGGGGGTGACTATGGCTACACCTTC. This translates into CASSSPSGGDYGYTF.

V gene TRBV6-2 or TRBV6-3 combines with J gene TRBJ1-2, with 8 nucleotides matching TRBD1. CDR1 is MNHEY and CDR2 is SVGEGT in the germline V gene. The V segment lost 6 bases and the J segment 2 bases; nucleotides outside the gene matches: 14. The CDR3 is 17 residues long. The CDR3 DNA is TGTGCCAGCAGACATGGATGGGGGACAGGCCGAAACTATGGCTACACCTTC. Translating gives CASRHGWGTGRNYGYTF.

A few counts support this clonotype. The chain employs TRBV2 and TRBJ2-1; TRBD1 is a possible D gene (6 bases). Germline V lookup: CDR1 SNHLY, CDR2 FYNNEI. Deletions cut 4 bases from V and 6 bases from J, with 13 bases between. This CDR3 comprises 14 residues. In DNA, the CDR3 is TGTGCCAGCAGTGGTCCCAGAGGGGGCAATGAGCAGTTCTTC. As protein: CASSGPRGGNEQFF.

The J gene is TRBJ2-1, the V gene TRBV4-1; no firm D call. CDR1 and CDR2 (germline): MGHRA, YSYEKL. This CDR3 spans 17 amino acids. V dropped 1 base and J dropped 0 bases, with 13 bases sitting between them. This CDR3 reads CASSQVGTRSSYNEQFF. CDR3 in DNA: TGCGCCAGCAGCCAAGTGGGAACCAGGAGCTCCTACAATGAGCAGTTCTTC.